Listed below are T cell receptor beta chains from one sample, sequenced in a study of T cells in Graves' hyperthyroidism and ophthalmopathy. TCRdb reprocessed the multiplex PCR reads via MiXCR and lists one record per CDR3 protein. The sample includes 450,000 to 650,000 distinct CDR3 sequences, around 20% of them seen just once. The sequencing sample was made of blood. Receptor source: a man between 18 and 29 years old with Graves' hyperthyroidism. The CDR3 runs from the conserved cysteine through the conserved F or W. A D gene is named only where the DNA matches it firmly. Clone sizes are given selectively: once, few, many, or a class where the clone is expanded.

size	V	D	J	CDR3	DNA
.	TRBV6-1	.	TRBJ1-2	CASSDTGYTF	TGTGCCAGCAGTGACACTGGCTACACCTTC
few	TRBV15	TRBD1	TRBJ2-7	CATSDGQGASYEQYF	TGTGCCACCAGCGACGGACAGGGGGCAAGCTACGAGCAGTACTTC
many	TRBV15	.	TRBJ2-5	CATSRVEGGWKETQYF	TGTGCCACCAGCAGAGTCGAGGGGGGATGGAAAGAGACCCAGTACTTC
many	TRBV7-6	TRBD1	TRBJ2-2	CASSYRDRESGELFF	TGTGCCAGCAGCTACCGGGACAGGGAATCCGGGGAGCTGTTTTTT
many	TRBV9	TRBD2	TRBJ2-5	CASSVGASGQETQYF	TGTGCCAGCAGCGTAGGGGCTAGCGGGCAAGAGACCCAGTACTTC
.	TRBV6-1	.	TRBJ2-7	CASSPLEVGSYEQYF	TGTGCCAGCAGTCCTCTTGAGGTGGGGTCCTACGAGCAGTACTTC
many	TRBV30	.	TRBJ1-2	CAWRWQGIGYGYTF	TGTGCCTGGAGATGGCAGGGCATTGGGTATGGCTACACCTTC
many	TRBV12-3/TRBV12-4	.	TRBJ2-5	CASVRGAGETQYF	TGTGCCAGCGTTCGGGGGGCCGGAGAGACCCAGTACTTC
many	TRBV6-1	.	TRBJ1-6	CASTSGTDYVSPLHF	TGTGCCAGCACCTCAGGGACTGACTACGTTTCACCCCTCCACTTT
few	TRBV11-3	.	TRBJ1-3	CASSLGGRAGKTSAGNTIYF	TGTGCCAGCAGCTTAGGGGGGAGGGCAGGGAAGACTTCAGCTGGAAACACCATATATTTT
once	TRBV25-1	.	TRBJ2-5	CASSESPNQETQYF	TGTGCCAGCAGTGAATCTCCTAACCAAGAGACCCAGTACTTC
many	TRBV12-3/TRBV12-4	.	TRBJ1-1	CASSLAQGFWDTEAFF	TGTGCCAGCAGTTTAGCGCAGGGGTTCTGGGACACTGAAGCTTTCTTT
many	TRBV28	TRBD1	TRBJ2-2	CASSYPPWGQVNTGELFF	TGTGCCAGCAGTTACCCTCCGTGGGGACAGGTGAACACCGGGGAGCTGTTTTTT
few	TRBV6-2/TRBV6-3	.	TRBJ2-2	CASSYIGSANTGELFF	TGTGCCAGCAGTTACATTGGCAGCGCGAACACCGGGGAGCTGTTTTTT
many	TRBV12-3/TRBV12-4	.	TRBJ1-3	CASSFWPGAGNTIYF	TGTGCCAGCAGTTTTTGGCCAGGGGCTGGAAACACCATATATTTT
.	TRBV5-1	TRBD2	TRBJ2-3	CASSSGLAGATDTQYF	TGCGCCAGCAGCTCCGGACTAGCGGGGGCAACAGATACGCAGTATTTT
.	TRBV12-3/TRBV12-4	.	TRBJ1-2	CASRDLRGNYGYTF	TGTGCCAGCAGGGACCTCAGGGGTAACTATGGCTACACCTTC
many	TRBV6-2/TRBV6-3	.	TRBJ2-7	CASRPVGGGWSYEQYF	TGTGCCAGCAGACCGGTGGGGGGCGGCTGGAGCTACGAGCAGTACTTC
many	TRBV12-3/TRBV12-4	TRBD1	TRBJ2-7	CASSLVGTVSF	TGTGCCAGCAGCCTAGTGGGGACAGTCAGCTTC
.	TRBV12-3/TRBV12-4	TRBD2	TRBJ2-2	CASRPRTSGGPGELFF	TGTGCCAGCAGGCCCAGGACTAGCGGGGGGCCAGGGGAGCTGTTTTTT
.	TRBV7-2	TRBD2	TRBJ2-5	CASSFTSGGGETQYF	TGTGCCAGCAGCTTTACTAGCGGGGGCGGGGAGACCCAGTACTTC
many	TRBV15	.	TRBJ2-5	CATSRSGGRETQYF	TGTGCCACCAGCAGGTCGGGGGGCAGGGAGACCCAGTACTTC
.	TRBV20-1	.	TRBJ2-7	CSARASSTYEQYF	TGCAGTGCTAGGGCCTCCAGCACCTACGAGCAGTACTTC
many	TRBV12-3/TRBV12-4	.	TRBJ1-2	CASSFQGLGYTF	TGTGCCAGCAGTTTTCAGGGGTTGGGCTACACCTTC
many	TRBV2	.	TRBJ1-5	CASTTEPSNQPQHF	TGTGCCAGCACGACAGAGCCTAGCAATCAGCCCCAGCATTTT
.	TRBV4-1	.	TRBJ1-1	CASSTQNAGQSAFF	TGCGCCAGCAGCACACAAAACGCCGGCCAATCGGCTTTCTTT
many	TRBV20-1	TRBD1	TRBJ2-2	CSATRTGRPGELFF	TGCAGTGCTACCCGGACAGGGCGGCCCGGGGAGCTGTTTTTT
many	TRBV6-5	.	TRBJ2-2	CASLSLRSLELFF	TGTGCCAGCCTATCTCTTAGGAGTTTGGAGCTGTTTTTT
.	TRBV7-8	TRBD2	TRBJ2-7	CASSFIPPGLAGPYEQYF	TGTGCCAGCAGCTTTATCCCCCCAGGACTAGCGGGACCCTACGAGCAGTACTTC
once	TRBV6-2/TRBV6-3	.	TRBJ1-4	CASRTRVF	TGTGCCAGCAGAACCAGGGTTTTT
few	TRBV11-2	.	TRBJ2-5	CASSLLVGRGETQYF	TGTGCCAGCAGCTTATTGGTGGGACGGGGAGAGACCCAGTACTTC
many	TRBV2	TRBD2	TRBJ2-7	CASSEASGDYEQYF	TGTGCCAGCAGTGAAGCTAGCGGGGACTACGAGCAGTACTTC
many	TRBV6-5	.	TRBJ1-1	CASSYSIRGYGNTEAFF	TGTGCCAGCAGTTACTCCATCCGGGGTTACGGGAACACTGAAGCTTTCTTT
.	TRBV5-1	.	TRBJ1-5	CASSRDFGGNQPQHF	TGCGCCAGCAGTAGGGATTTCGGTGGCAATCAGCCCCAGCATTTT
few	TRBV11-2	TRBD1	TRBJ2-5	CASSLRTGGLETQYF	TGTGCCAGCAGCTTAAGGACAGGGGGCTTAGAGACCCAGTACTTC
many	TRBV7-9	.	TRBJ2-7	CASSSPGSYEQYF	TGTGCCAGCAGTTCCCCCGGCTCCTACGAGCAGTACTTC
many	TRBV6-1	TRBD1	TRBJ1-5	CASRTGGSNQPQHF	TGTGCCAGCAGAACAGGGGGGAGCAATCAGCCCCAGCATTTT
many	TRBV6-2/TRBV6-3	.	TRBJ1-1	CASSYIGNTEAFF	TGTGCCAGCAGTTACATCGGGAACACTGAAGCTTTCTTT
many	TRBV6-4	.	TRBJ1-5	CASSAAANQPQHF	TGTGCCAGCAGTGCTGCAGCAAATCAGCCCCAGCATTTT
many	TRBV6-2/TRBV6-3	TRBD2	TRBJ2-7	CASSPWTGTSAYEQYF	TGTGCCAGCAGCCCATGGACCGGGACTAGCGCCTACGAGCAGTACTTC
many	TRBV6-1	TRBD1	TRBJ1-1	CASSEGPGGLTEAFF	TGTGCCAGCAGTGAGGGGCCAGGGGGATTGACTGAAGCTTTCTTT